The TCR beta chain described here comes from a study of CD8+CD57+ T cells in acquired aplastic anemia. The template used for profiling TCR beta VDJ and CDR3 was genomic DNA. A single record per CDR3 protein comes from TCRdb applying MiXCR to the reads. The sample lists 150,000 to 170,000 distinct CDR3 sequences, approximately 52% occurring once. Regarding this clonotype: An end of the junction does not agree with germline; a read error may underlie this.

All sequencing subjects had displayed CD8+CD57+ cell expansion on flow cytometry. The cohort consisted entirely of patients having severe acquired aplastic anemia. This CDR3 spans 13 amino acids. Germline V gene data show CDR1 as LNHNV and CDR2 as YYDKDF (reference sequence). This TCR was sampled from a human donor with aplastic anemia. Sequencing used sorted CD4+, CD8+, or CD8+CD57+ T cells (not recorded which) from PBMCs. The chain couples TRBV15 to TRBJ1-1; D remains ambiguous. This CDR3 reads CATSRVWNIEAFF. The CDR3 coding sequence is TGTGCCACCAGCAGAGTTTGGAACATTGAAGCTTTCTTT.